A selection of T cell receptor beta chains follows, all from one sample in a study of Ad26.COV2.S vaccination and SARS-CoV-2 variants. Some clones are missing from TCRdb's copy, which holds only in-frame ones; the method was immunoSEQ multiplex PCR. The table includes a few hundred thousand clones, approximately 87% detected once. The sequences come from peripheral blood, collected in a trial of Ad26.COV2.S vaccine versus placebo. The receptors originated from a person between 18 and 65 years old who received the Ad26.COV2.S COVID-19 vaccine or a placebo. Both conserved end residues are part of each CDR3. D genes are given only for firm matches. Clone sizes are given selectively: once, few, many, or a class where the clone is expanded.

d_gene | len | abundance | j_gene | v_gene | CDR3aa | CDR3nt
TRBD1 | 17 | - | TRBJ1-1 | TRBV7-8 | CASSLAGTGISNTEAFF | TGTGCCAGCAGCTTAGCGGGGACAGGGATTAGCAACACTGAAGCTTTCTTT
- | 15 | - | TRBJ2-5 | TRBV3-1/TRBV3-2 | CASSQAAGPSGTQYF | TGTGCCAGCAGCCAAGCCGCGGGACCCAGCGGGACCCAGTACTTC
- | 14 | - | TRBJ1-5 | TRBV4-1 | CASSQAGVSQPQHF | TGCGCCAGCAGCCAAGCGGGGGTAAGTCAGCCCCAGCATTTT
- | 15 | - | TRBJ2-2 | TRBV5-6 | CASSLEGLGTGELFF | TGTGCCAGCAGCTTGGAAGGGCTAGGCACCGGGGAGCTGTTTTTT
TRBD1 | 17 | - | TRBJ1-6 | TRBV7-2 | CASSHSGPGQGNSPLHF | TGTGCCAGCAGCCACTCAGGGCCGGGACAGGGGAATTCACCCCTCCACTTT
TRBD2 | 13 | few | TRBJ2-1 | TRBV10-2 | CALGGGLYNEQFF | TGCGCCTTAGGCGGGGGACTTTACAATGAGCAGTTCTTC
TRBD1 | 15 | - | TRBJ1-5 | TRBV24-1 | CATSDRQGAGQPQHF | TGTGCCACCAGTGACCGACAGGGGGCTGGGCAGCCCCAGCATTTT
TRBD1 | 16 | - | TRBJ2-1 | TRBV4-1 | CASSQTTGATVYEQFF | TGCGCCAGCAGCCAGACAACAGGGGCGACGGTATATGAGCAGTTCTTC
- | 12 | - | TRBJ2-7 | TRBV6-5 | CASSNHYYEQYF | TGTGCCAGCAGTAACCATTACTACGAGCAGTACTTC
- | 15 | - | TRBJ2-3 | TRBV4-3 | CASSQESGGTDTQYF | TGCGCCAGCAGCCAAGAATCAGGGGGCACAGATACGCAGTATTTT
- | 15 | - | TRBJ1-2 | TRBV6-1 | CASSEVPQGGYGYTF | TGTGCCAGCAGTGAAGTCCCCCAGGGTGGCTATGGCTACACCTTC
- | 13 | - | TRBJ1-1 | TRBV5-1 | CASSMGTNTEAFF | TGCGCCAGCAGTATGGGTACGAACACTGAAGCTTTCTTT
- | 16 | - | TRBJ2-1 | TRBV5-1 | CASSSLVGGSYNEQFF | TGCGCCAGCAGCTCCCTGGTGGGCGGGTCTTACAATGAGCAGTTCTTC
- | 14 | - | TRBJ2-2 | TRBV7-9 | CASSQVDYTGELFF | TGTGCCAGCAGCCAAGTCGACTACACCGGGGAGCTGTTTTTT
- | 14 | - | TRBJ1-3 | TRBV9 | CASSPSGDGNTIYF | TGTGCCAGCAGCCCGTCCGGAGATGGAAACACCATATATTTT
- | 14 | - | TRBJ1-6 | TRBV18 | CASSPSGLESPLHF | TGTGCCAGCTCACCTTCAGGGCTCGAATCACCCCTCCACTTT
- | 12 | - | TRBJ2-1 | TRBV30 | CAWSREGNEQFF | TGTGCCTGGAGCAGGGAAGGGAATGAGCAGTTCTTC
- | 13 | - | TRBJ1-2 | TRBV3-1/TRBV3-2 | CASSHYSGFGYTF | TGTGCCAGCAGCCACTACTCAGGTTTCGGCTACACCTTC
- | 12 | - | TRBJ2-1 | TRBV11-1 | CASSLRRDEQFF | TGTGCCAGCAGCTTACGTCGTGACGAGCAGTTCTTC
- | 16 | - | TRBJ1-3 | TRBV7-3 | CASSLTGSPSGNTIYF | TGTGCCAGCAGCTTAACGGGGTCCCCCTCTGGAAACACCATATATTTT
TRBD2 | 16 | - | TRBJ2-3 | TRBV27 | CASSLTSGGRLDTQYF | TGTGCCAGCAGTTTGACAAGCGGGGGGAGGTTAGATACGCAGTATTTT
- | 11 | - | TRBJ2-1 | TRBV30 | CAWSVEGEQFF | TGTGCCTGGAGTGTGGAAGGGGAGCAGTTCTTC
- | 16 | - | TRBJ1-6 | TRBV7-2 | CASSLEGSSYNSPLHF | TGTGCCAGCAGCTTGGAGGGGAGCTCCTATAATTCACCCCTCCACTTT
TRBD1 | 16 | - | TRBJ1-3 | TRBV6-6 | CASSYLGQGSGNTIYF | TGTGCCAGCAGTTATTTGGGACAGGGCTCTGGAAACACCATATATTTT
TRBD2 | 12 | - | TRBJ2-1 | TRBV29-1 | CSVRGVPNEQFF | TGCAGCGTACGGGGGGTCCCCAATGAGCAGTTCTTC
TRBD1 | 15 | - | TRBJ2-3 | TRBV7-3 | CASSTGQGTTDTQYF | TGTGCCAGCAGCACGGGACAGGGCACCACAGATACGCAGTATTTT
- | 16 | - | TRBJ1-5 | TRBV2 | CASSRDYRDSNQPQHF | TGTGCCAGCAGTAGAGATTACAGGGATAGCAATCAGCCCCAGCATTTT
TRBD1 | 14 | - | TRBJ2-7 | TRBV5-1 | CASSLEGGINEQYF | TGCGCCAGCAGCTTGGAAGGGGGCATCAACGAGCAGTACTTC
- | 14 | - | TRBJ1-3 | TRBV9 | CASSVMGPGNTIYF | TGTGCCAGCAGCGTAATGGGGCCTGGAAACACCATATATTTT